These 2 T cell receptor beta chains share one sample of origin, sequenced in a study of shared clonotypes between healthy human individuals. Clones were sequenced by immunoSEQ multiplex PCR, and TCRdb holds only the in-frame ones, with some missing. The sample consists of 800,000 to 1,200,000 clones, approximately 78% of them appearing once. The material sequenced was memory CD4+ T cells from PBMCs. Subset denoted: CD45RA-negative fraction. All receptors derive from a young man in good health. Some clones in this sample may be carry-over from other donors' samples.

The CDR3 reads CSVVSLVSYNEQFF. CDR3 DNA sequence: TGCAGCGTTGTTAGTCTAGTTAGTTACAATGAGCAGTTCTTC. This rearrangement joins TRBV29-1 to TRBJ2-1; no clear D gene. Trimming pared 4 bases from V and 4 bases from J, leaving 14 bases between. The CDR3 is 14 amino acids. Germline V gene lookup returns CDR1 SQVTM and CDR2 ANQGSEA.

This clone was seen ten or more times. This rearrangement joins TRBV19 to TRBJ2-7; no clear D. This CDR3 is built from 13 residues. Germline V CDR1 and CDR2: LNHDA, SQIVND (reference sequence). The germline V and J ends were trimmed by 5 bases and 5 bases, with 13 bases remaining between them. The CDR3 spells CASSRTTPDEQYF. CDR3 sequence (DNA): TGTGCCAGTAGTCGGACGACCCCCGACGAGCAGTACTTC.